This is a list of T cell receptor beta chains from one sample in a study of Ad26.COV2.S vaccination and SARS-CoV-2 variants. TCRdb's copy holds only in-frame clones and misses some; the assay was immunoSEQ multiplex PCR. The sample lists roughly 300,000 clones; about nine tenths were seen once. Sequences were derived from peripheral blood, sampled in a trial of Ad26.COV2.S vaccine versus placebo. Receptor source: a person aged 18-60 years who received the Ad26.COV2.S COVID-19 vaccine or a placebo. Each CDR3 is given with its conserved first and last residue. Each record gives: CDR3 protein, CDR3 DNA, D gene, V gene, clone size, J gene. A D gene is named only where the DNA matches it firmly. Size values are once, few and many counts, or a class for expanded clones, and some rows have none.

cdr3_aa: CASSQGLGNSPLHF
cdr3_nt: TGTGCCAGCAGCCAAGGTCTAGGTAATTCACCCCTCCACTTT
d_call: .
v_call: TRBV3-1/TRBV3-2
clone_size: .
j_call: TRBJ1-6

cdr3_aa: CASSLWTGGITEAFF
cdr3_nt: TGTGCCAGCAGCTTGTGGACAGGGGGCATCACTGAAGCTTTCTTT
d_call: TRBD1
v_call: TRBV7-9
clone_size: .
j_call: TRBJ1-1

cdr3_aa: CASSQGTSGNTIYF
cdr3_nt: TGTGCCAGCTCACAGGGAACTTCTGGAAACACCATATATTTT
d_call: .
v_call: TRBV18
clone_size: .
j_call: TRBJ1-3

cdr3_aa: CASSLGASQVMNTEAFF
cdr3_nt: TGTGCCAGCAGTTTAGGGGCATCACAGGTAATGAACACTGAAGCTTTCTTT
d_call: .
v_call: TRBV28
clone_size: .
j_call: TRBJ1-1

cdr3_aa: CASSLAVGGRTDTQYF
cdr3_nt: TGTGCCAGCAGCTTGGCCGTGGGGGGGCGCACAGATACGCAGTATTTT
d_call: .
v_call: TRBV5-4
clone_size: .
j_call: TRBJ2-3

cdr3_aa: CASSPPGGLAKNIQYF
cdr3_nt: TGTGCCAGCTCACCACCAGGGGGCTTAGCCAAAAACATTCAGTACTTC
d_call: TRBD1
v_call: TRBV18
clone_size: once
j_call: TRBJ2-4

cdr3_aa: CASSKVRGGCSEKLFF
cdr3_nt: TGTGCCAGCAGCAAAGTAAGGGGAGGATGTAGTGAAAAACTGTTTTTT
d_call: .
v_call: TRBV21-1
clone_size: .
j_call: TRBJ1-4

cdr3_aa: CASSYPDTRVEKLFF
cdr3_nt: TGTGCCAGCAGTTACCCCGACACGCGGGTCGAAAAACTGTTTTTT
d_call: .
v_call: TRBV6-5
clone_size: .
j_call: TRBJ1-4

cdr3_aa: CASSKTGFRDTQYF
cdr3_nt: TGTGCCAGCAGCAAGACAGGGTTCAGGGATACGCAGTATTTT
d_call: TRBD1
v_call: TRBV7-3
clone_size: .
j_call: TRBJ2-3

cdr3_aa: CASSLDQGPGGNSPLHF
cdr3_nt: TGTGCCAGCAGCTTGGATCAGGGGCCAGGGGGTAATTCACCCCTCCACTTT
d_call: TRBD1
v_call: TRBV5-6
clone_size: .
j_call: TRBJ1-6

cdr3_aa: CASSLGGGFATEAFF
cdr3_nt: TGTGCCAGCAGCTTAGGTGGGGGTTTCGCCACTGAAGCTTTCTTT
d_call: .
v_call: TRBV7-8
clone_size: .
j_call: TRBJ1-1

cdr3_aa: CASSPLAGGPGELFF
cdr3_nt: TGTGCCAGCAGTCCCCTAGCGGGGGGCCCCGGGGAGCTGTTTTTT
d_call: TRBD2
v_call: TRBV6-5
clone_size: .
j_call: TRBJ2-2

cdr3_aa: CASSVASGRGFETQYF
cdr3_nt: TGTGCCAGCAGCGTAGCTTCGGGCAGGGGTTTTGAGACCCAGTACTTC
d_call: .
v_call: TRBV9
clone_size: .
j_call: TRBJ2-5

cdr3_aa: CASSPGLLGTDTQYF
cdr3_nt: TGTGCCAGCAGCCCCGGGCTATTGGGAACAGATACGCAGTATTTT
d_call: .
v_call: TRBV5-6
clone_size: .
j_call: TRBJ2-3

cdr3_aa: CASNSPTSHTGELFF
cdr3_nt: TGTGCCAGCAACTCCCCGACTAGCCACACCGGGGAGCTGTTTTTT
d_call: TRBD2
v_call: TRBV7-9
clone_size: .
j_call: TRBJ2-2

cdr3_aa: CASSQANYGYTF
cdr3_nt: TGTGCCAGCAGCCAAGCTAACTATGGCTACACCTTC
d_call: .
v_call: TRBV14
clone_size: few
j_call: TRBJ1-2

cdr3_aa: CASSFRGSSPLHF
cdr3_nt: TGTGCCAGCAGTTTTAGGGGATCCTCACCCCTCCACTTT
d_call: .
v_call: TRBV28
clone_size: .
j_call: TRBJ1-6

cdr3_aa: CAWSQGRMSEAFF
cdr3_nt: TGTGCCTGGAGTCAGGGAAGAATGTCTGAAGCTTTCTTT
d_call: .
v_call: TRBV30
clone_size: .
j_call: TRBJ1-1

cdr3_aa: CASSLESPTDTQYF
cdr3_nt: TGCGCCAGCAGCTTGGAGTCACCCACAGATACGCAGTATTTT
d_call: .
v_call: TRBV5-1
clone_size: .
j_call: TRBJ2-3

cdr3_aa: CASTSGGFSYEQYF
cdr3_nt: TGTGCCAGCACTTCGGGAGGTTTCTCCTACGAGCAGTACTTC
d_call: TRBD2
v_call: TRBV5-6
clone_size: .
j_call: TRBJ2-7

cdr3_aa: CASSSTIGYTF
cdr3_nt: TGTGCCAGTAGTTCTACGATTGGCTACACCTTC
d_call: .
v_call: TRBV19
clone_size: few
j_call: TRBJ1-2

cdr3_aa: CASSSLRQGRRVSYEQYF
cdr3_nt: TGTGCCAGCAGTTCACTCCGACAGGGGAGGAGGGTATCCTACGAGCAGTACTTC
d_call: TRBD1
v_call: TRBV28
clone_size: .
j_call: TRBJ2-7

cdr3_aa: CAWTLNRGYEQYF
cdr3_nt: TGTGCCTGGACCCTCAACAGGGGCTACGAGCAGTACTTC
d_call: TRBD1
v_call: TRBV30
clone_size: .
j_call: TRBJ2-7

cdr3_aa: CASSLEYNEQFF
cdr3_nt: TGTGCCAGCAGCTTGGAGTACAATGAGCAGTTCTTC
d_call: .
v_call: TRBV5-6
clone_size: .
j_call: TRBJ2-1

cdr3_aa: CASSPGWQETQYF
cdr3_nt: TGTGCCAGCTCACCGGGGTGGCAAGAGACCCAGTACTTC
d_call: .
v_call: TRBV18
clone_size: .
j_call: TRBJ2-5

cdr3_aa: CASKAGSNTGELFF
cdr3_nt: TGTGCCAGCAAGGCAGGATCGAACACCGGGGAGCTGTTTTTT
d_call: .
v_call: TRBV2
clone_size: .
j_call: TRBJ2-2

cdr3_aa: CAWSSGQTNSPLHF
cdr3_nt: TGTGCCTGGAGTTCGGGACAGACAAATTCACCCCTCCACTTT
d_call: TRBD1
v_call: TRBV30
clone_size: once
j_call: TRBJ1-6

cdr3_aa: CASSQAQGITDTQYF
cdr3_nt: TGTGCCAGCAGCCAGGCTCAGGGGATCACAGATACGCAGTATTTT
d_call: .
v_call: TRBV4-2
clone_size: .
j_call: TRBJ2-3

cdr3_aa: CASTKSDHNEQFF
cdr3_nt: TGTGCCAGCACCAAATCCGATCACAATGAGCAGTTCTTC
d_call: .
v_call: TRBV7-9
clone_size: .
j_call: TRBJ2-1

cdr3_aa: CASSLGTGGRGYTF
cdr3_nt: TGTGCCAGCAGCTTAGGAACAGGGGGCCGGGGCTACACCTTC
d_call: TRBD1
v_call: TRBV11-3
clone_size: .
j_call: TRBJ1-2

cdr3_aa: CASTYWYGGGNSYEQYF
cdr3_nt: TGTGCCAGCACCTATTGGTATGGGGGAGGGAACTCCTACGAGCAGTACTTC
d_call: TRBD2
v_call: TRBV5-4
clone_size: .
j_call: TRBJ2-7

cdr3_aa: CASSSPHGLAGPSNGGNEQFF
cdr3_nt: TGTGCCAGCAGCTCGCCCCATGGACTAGCGGGACCCTCAAACGGGGGCAATGAGCAGTTCTTC
d_call: TRBD2
v_call: TRBV7-7
clone_size: .
j_call: TRBJ2-1

cdr3_aa: CATKGESGSPSNQPQHF
cdr3_nt: TGTGCCACTAAAGGTGAGAGTGGGAGTCCTAGCAATCAGCCCCAGCATTTT
d_call: .
v_call: TRBV10-3
clone_size: few
j_call: TRBJ1-5